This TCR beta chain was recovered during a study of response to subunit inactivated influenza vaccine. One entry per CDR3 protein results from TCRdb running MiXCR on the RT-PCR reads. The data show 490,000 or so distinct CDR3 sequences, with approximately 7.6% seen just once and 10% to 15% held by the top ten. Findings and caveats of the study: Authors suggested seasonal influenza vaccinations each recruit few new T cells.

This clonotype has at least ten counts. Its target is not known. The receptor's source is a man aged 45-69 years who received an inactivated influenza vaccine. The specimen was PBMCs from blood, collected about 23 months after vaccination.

The CDR3 DNA reads as TGTGCCAGCTCGCGTCGGACAGGGGACACCGGGGAGCTGTTTTTT. Translated, it gives CASSRRTGDTGELFF. The chain recombines TRBV18 with TRBJ2-2; 9 nucleotides match TRBD1. V dropped 6 bases and J dropped 3; count of bases not matched to a gene: 5. The CDR3 sequence is 15 residues long. The germline V gene has CDR1 KGHSH and CDR2 LQKENI.